The source of this T cell receptor beta chain is a study of beta chain features in type 1 diabetes. Study overall: Sorted cell examination encompassed around 100,000,000 cells across all samples.

Study-level results: A moderate, significant TCRB CDR3 shortening appeared in type 1 diabetes across four CD4+ subsets.

Points on this clone: Its target is unknown.

Trimming removed 5 bases from V and 10 bases from J, with 20 bases in between. Per the germline V gene, CDR1 is LGHNA and CDR2 is YNFKEQ. The CDR3 runs to 14 residues. As every portion of the isolated RNA was reverse transcribed, the sequencing read expressed TCRB transcripts. Sequencing of naive, central memory and regulatory T cell samples gave an average of roughly 4 million reads. Profiled with immunoSEQ multiplex PCR; TCRdb holds only in-frame clones, not every one. The sample has about 150,000 clones; approximately 10% are singletons. A heparinised blood draw that averaged roughly 120 mL was obtained once from each donor.

The chain recombines TRBV4-2 with TRBJ1-2; D is possibly TRBD1 (6 bases). Sequencing used central memory CD4+ T cells from blood. This clonotype was sampled from a man aged 18 to 29 in good health. CDR3 protein: CASSGRGRVAAYTF. Here the CDR3 DNA reads TGTGCCAGCAGCGGCAGGGGAAGGGTGGCCGCCTACACCTTC.